This is a list of T cell receptor beta chains from one sample in a study of neurological immune-mediated disorders. MiXCR, applied by TCRdb to the 5' RACE reads, yields one record per CDR3 protein. The data show some 70,000 distinct CDR3 sequences, 4.5% seen once. Specimen: PBMCs. The receptor set was obtained from a man aged 25 to 45 with multiple sclerosis. The CDR3 runs from the conserved cysteine through the conserved F or W. Fields, in order: D gene, V gene, clone size, J gene, CDR3 length, CDR3 protein, CDR3 DNA. The D gene is left open where the match is weak. The size field is filled for only some rows; it gives once, few, many or a size class.

d_gene: TRBD1
v_gene: TRBV4-2
abundance: many
j_gene: TRBJ1-2
len: 16
CDR3aa: CASSQARSDRGSGYTF
CDR3nt: TGTGCCAGCAGCCAAGCGCGGTCCGACAGGGGTAGTGGCTACACCTTC

d_gene: NA
v_gene: TRBV12-3/TRBV12-4
abundance: many
j_gene: TRBJ1-2
len: 15
CDR3aa: CASSLMGGSVYGYTF
CDR3nt: TGTGCCAGCAGTTTAATGGGGGGGAGTGTTTATGGCTACACCTTC

d_gene: TRBD1
v_gene: TRBV27
abundance: NA
j_gene: TRBJ1-1
len: 15
CDR3aa: CASSWGTGVNTEAFF
CDR3nt: TGTGCCAGCAGTTGGGGGACAGGAGTGAACACTGAAGCTTTCTTT

d_gene: NA
v_gene: TRBV20-1
abundance: NA
j_gene: TRBJ1-2
len: 14
CDR3aa: CSARFRRANYGYTF
CDR3nt: TGCAGTGCTAGGTTTCGGAGAGCTAACTATGGCTACACCTTC

d_gene: NA
v_gene: TRBV5-1
abundance: many
j_gene: TRBJ1-2
len: 14
CDR3aa: CASSLNGQLYGYTF
CDR3nt: TGCGCCAGCAGCTTGAACGGACAGCTCTATGGCTACACCTTC

d_gene: NA
v_gene: TRBV4-1
abundance: NA
j_gene: TRBJ2-2
len: 17
CDR3aa: CASSQDAGADYPGELFF
CDR3nt: TGCGCCAGCAGCCAAGATGCGGGGGCGGATTATCCCGGGGAGCTGTTTTTT

d_gene: NA
v_gene: TRBV6-1
abundance: NA
j_gene: TRBJ1-1
len: 14
CDR3aa: CASRKGNPNTEAFF
CDR3nt: TGTGCCAGCAGAAAAGGCAACCCTAACACTGAAGCTTTCTTT

d_gene: TRBD1
v_gene: TRBV5-1
abundance: many
j_gene: TRBJ1-6
len: 16
CDR3aa: CASSLAGTAQNSPLHF
CDR3nt: TGCGCCAGCAGCTTGGCCGGGACAGCGCAAAATTCACCCCTCCACTTT

d_gene: TRBD1
v_gene: TRBV10-2
abundance: many
j_gene: TRBJ1-1
len: 14
CDR3aa: CASSFYRTGGEAFF
CDR3nt: TGCGCCAGCAGCTTCTATAGGACAGGCGGTGAAGCTTTCTTT

d_gene: NA
v_gene: TRBV7-9
abundance: NA
j_gene: TRBJ1-4
len: 14
CDR3aa: CASSFGKFNEKLFF
CDR3nt: TGTGCCAGCAGCTTTGGAAAGTTTAATGAAAAACTGTTTTTT

d_gene: NA
v_gene: TRBV20-1
abundance: many
j_gene: TRBJ2-2
len: 13
CDR3aa: CSALGRSTGELFF
CDR3nt: TGCAGTGCCCTGGGTCGCTCCACCGGGGAGCTGTTTTTT

d_gene: TRBD1
v_gene: TRBV5-1
abundance: many
j_gene: TRBJ1-1
len: 16
CDR3aa: CASSLGDRQGNTEAFF
CDR3nt: TGCGCCAGCAGCTTGGGAGATAGACAGGGGAACACTGAAGCTTTCTTT

d_gene: NA
v_gene: TRBV11-1
abundance: few
j_gene: TRBJ2-3
len: 16
CDR3aa: CASSPGAGLMADTQYF
CDR3nt: TGTGCCAGCAGCCCCGGCGCGGGACTCATGGCAGATACGCAGTATTTT

d_gene: NA
v_gene: TRBV28
abundance: medium-sized
j_gene: TRBJ2-3
len: 17
CDR3aa: CASTPFNGIPSTDTQYF
CDR3nt: TGTGCCAGCACTCCGTTCAACGGAATCCCTAGCACAGATACGCAGTATTTT

d_gene: NA
v_gene: TRBV27
abundance: many
j_gene: TRBJ2-1
len: 14
CDR3aa: CASSFGPANNEQFF
CDR3nt: TGTGCCAGCAGTTTTGGCCCGGCGAACAATGAGCAGTTCTTC

d_gene: NA
v_gene: TRBV28
abundance: many
j_gene: TRBJ1-4
len: 17
CDR3aa: CASSPRTVGSANEKLFF
CDR3nt: TGTGCCAGCAGTCCACGGACTGTGGGATCGGCTAATGAAAAACTGTTTTTT

d_gene: TRBD1
v_gene: TRBV5-1
abundance: many
j_gene: TRBJ2-7
len: 15
CDR3aa: CASSFSGTGTYEQYF
CDR3nt: TGCGCCAGCAGCTTTTCCGGGACAGGGACGTACGAGCAGTACTTC

d_gene: NA
v_gene: TRBV5-1
abundance: NA
j_gene: TRBJ1-6
len: 15
CDR3aa: CASSLTAGSNSPLHF
CDR3nt: TGCGCCAGCAGCTTGACGGCGGGAAGTAATTCACCCCTCCACTTT

d_gene: NA
v_gene: TRBV11-3
abundance: NA
j_gene: TRBJ1-5
len: 17
CDR3aa: CASSPRTWRGENQPQHF
CDR3nt: TGTGCCAGCAGCCCCCGTACCTGGAGGGGGGAAAACCAGCCCCAGCATTTT

d_gene: NA
v_gene: TRBV7-2
abundance: NA
j_gene: TRBJ1-1
len: 15
CDR3aa: CASSGGLRVNTEAFF
CDR3nt: TGTGCCAGCAGCGGTGGGCTGAGAGTGAACACTGAAGCTTTCTTT